In this sample, the clone carrying this T cell receptor beta chain turned up many times. The sample originates from a study of molecular identifiers for immune sequencing clone quantification. A single record per CDR3 protein comes from TCRdb applying MiXCR to the PCR reads. The profile shows fewer than 100,000 distinct CDR3 sequences, over 20% of them singletons. Sorting captured naive CD8 T cells as CD8+CD4-CCR7+CD45RA+. The TCR comes from a human donor in good health. Some libraries in this study had Jurkat cell RNA spiked in. The sample comprised naive CD8+ T cells from blood, with Jurkat cell RNA spiked in. This sample's subset: FACS-sorted CD8+CD4-CCR7+CD45RA+ naive T cells.

The CDR3 reads CASSSPSVGGVTDTQYF. The CDR3 region has the DNA TGTGCCAGCAGCTCCCCAAGTGTAGGGGGAGTCACAGATACGCAGTATTTT. This chain links TRBV7-9 with TRBJ2-3, with D possibly matching TRBD1 (6 bases). The V and J ends lost 4 bases and 2 bases respectively, with 19 bases between them. The CDR3 has 17 amino acids. In germline, CDR1 is SEHNR, CDR2 FQNEAQ (reference sequence).